This TCR beta chain was obtained from a study of cytomegalovirus exposure and HLA in healthy donors. Findings and limits, study-wide: In a later analysis, across HLA loci, associated TCR counts were highest for DRB1, lowest for HLA-C.

This CDR3 spans 13 amino acids. The germline V and J ends were trimmed by 3 bases and 5 bases, with 10 bases remaining between them. The germline gives CDR1 WNHNN, CDR2 SYGVQD (reference sequence). Vbeta (60) and Jbeta (13) primers were used in the PCR. The protocol was immunoSEQ multiplex PCR, while the TCRdb copy is restricted to in-frame clones and leaves out a portion. The repertoire holds about 130,000 clones, with 70% to 90% as singletons. Of note for this clone: Its antigen remains unknown.

The chain uses TRBV10-1 and TRBJ2-5; a possible D gene is TRBD1 (6 bases). This sequence originates from a man aged 18 to 30 in good health and CMV-seropositive. Sequencing was performed on PBMCs. This chain's CDR3 is CASSEGGVETQYF. The CDR3 coding sequence is TGCGCCAGCAGTGAAGGGGGTGTGGAGACCCAGTACTTC.